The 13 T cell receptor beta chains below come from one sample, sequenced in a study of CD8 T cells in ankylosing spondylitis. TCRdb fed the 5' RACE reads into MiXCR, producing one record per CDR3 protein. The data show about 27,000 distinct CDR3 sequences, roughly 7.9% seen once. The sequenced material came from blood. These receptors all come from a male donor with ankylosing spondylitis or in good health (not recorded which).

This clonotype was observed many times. CDR3 nucleotide sequence: TGCAGTGCCGAAGCTCGGGCAGGGTACACTGAAGCTTTCTTT. Translated, it gives CSAEARAGYTEAFF. The V gene is TRBV20-1, the J gene TRBJ1-1; TRBD1 might be the D (5 bases). Germline CDR1 is DFQATT and CDR2 is SNEGSKA (reference sequence). The V end lost 6 bases, the J end lost 3 bases, and 17 bases lay between the germline ends. This CDR3 spans 14 amino acids.

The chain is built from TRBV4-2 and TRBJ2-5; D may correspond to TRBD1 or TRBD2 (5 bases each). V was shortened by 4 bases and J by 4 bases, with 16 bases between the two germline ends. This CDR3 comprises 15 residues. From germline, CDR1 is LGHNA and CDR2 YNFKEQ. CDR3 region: CASSPAGASGETQYF. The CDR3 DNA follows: TGTGCCAGCAGCCCGGCCGGGGCCTCGGGAGAGACCCAGTACTTC.

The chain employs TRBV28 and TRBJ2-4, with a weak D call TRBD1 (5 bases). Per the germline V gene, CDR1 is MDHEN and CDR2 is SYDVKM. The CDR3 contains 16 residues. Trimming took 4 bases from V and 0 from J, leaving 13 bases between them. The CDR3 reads CASSSYLREAKNIQYF. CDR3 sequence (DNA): TGTGCCAGCAGTTCTTACCTCAGGGAAGCCAAAAACATTCAGTACTTC.

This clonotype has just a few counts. The chain's CDR3 is CASSNGSNQPQHF. The CDR3 coding sequence is TGTGCCAGCAGTAATGGCAGCAATCAGCCCCAGCATTTT. The rearrangement links TRBV6-2 or TRBV6-3 to TRBJ1-5; D not resolved. This CDR3 is built from 13 residues. In germline, CDR1 is MNHEY, CDR2 SVGEGT. Trimming cost V 5 bases and J 1 base, with 6 bases left between them.

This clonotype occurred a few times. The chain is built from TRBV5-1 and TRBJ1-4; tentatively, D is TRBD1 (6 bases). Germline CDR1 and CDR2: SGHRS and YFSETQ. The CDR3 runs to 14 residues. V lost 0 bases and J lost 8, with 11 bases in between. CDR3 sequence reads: CASSLEATGEKLFF. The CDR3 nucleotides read TGCGCCAGCAGCTTGGAAGCCACAGGGGAAAAACTGTTTTTT.

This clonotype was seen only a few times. The CDR3 spells CASSPGLAGSNEQFF. The DNA of the CDR3 is TGTGCCAGCAGCCCTGGACTAGCGGGATCCAATGAGCAGTTCTTC. V gene TRBV7-9 combines with J gene TRBJ2-1, with 12 bases that match TRBD2. Trimming removed 5 bases from V and 6 bases from J; junction bases left unmatched: 5. This CDR3 is built from 15 residues. Germline lookup yields CDR1 SEHNR and CDR2 FQNEAQ (reference sequence).

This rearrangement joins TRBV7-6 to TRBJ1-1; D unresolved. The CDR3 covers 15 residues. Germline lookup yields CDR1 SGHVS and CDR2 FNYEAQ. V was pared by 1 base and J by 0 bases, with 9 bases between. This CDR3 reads CASSLVIGMNTEAFF. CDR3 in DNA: TGTGCCAGCAGCTTAGTGATAGGCATGAACACTGAAGCTTTCTTT.

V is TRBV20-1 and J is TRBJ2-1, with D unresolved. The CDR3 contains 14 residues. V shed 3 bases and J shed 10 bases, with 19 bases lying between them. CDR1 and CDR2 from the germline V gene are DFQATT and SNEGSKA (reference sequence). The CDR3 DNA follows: TGCAGTGCTAGGGGAAGAAGGACCCCCGAGGAGCAGTTCTTC. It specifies CSARGRRTPEEQFF.

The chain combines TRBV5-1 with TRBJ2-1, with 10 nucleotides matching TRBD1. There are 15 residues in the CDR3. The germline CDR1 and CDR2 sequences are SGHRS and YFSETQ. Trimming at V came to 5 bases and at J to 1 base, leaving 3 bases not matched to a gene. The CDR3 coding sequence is TGCGCCAGCAGGACAGGGGGCGAATCCTACAATGAGCAGTTCTTC. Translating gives CASRTGGESYNEQFF.

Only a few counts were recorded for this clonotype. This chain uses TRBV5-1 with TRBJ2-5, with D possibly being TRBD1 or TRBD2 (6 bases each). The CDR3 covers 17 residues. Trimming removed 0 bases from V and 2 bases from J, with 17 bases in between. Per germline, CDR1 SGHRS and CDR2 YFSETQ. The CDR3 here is CASSLGGAGGPQETQYF. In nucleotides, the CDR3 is TGCGCCAGCAGCTTGGGAGGAGCTGGGGGGCCTCAAGAGACCCAGTACTTC.

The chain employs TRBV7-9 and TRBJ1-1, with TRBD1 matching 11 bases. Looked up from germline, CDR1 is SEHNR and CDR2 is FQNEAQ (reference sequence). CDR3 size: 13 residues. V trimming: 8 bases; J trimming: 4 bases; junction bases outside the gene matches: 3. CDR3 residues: CASSGTGGTEAFF. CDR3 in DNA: TGTGCCAGCTCCGGGACAGGGGGCACTGAAGCTTTCTTT.

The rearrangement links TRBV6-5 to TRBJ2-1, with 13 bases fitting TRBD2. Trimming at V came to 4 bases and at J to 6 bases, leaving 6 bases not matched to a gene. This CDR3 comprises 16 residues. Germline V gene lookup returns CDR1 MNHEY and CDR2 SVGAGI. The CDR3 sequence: CASSSLGLAGRNEQFF. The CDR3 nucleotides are TGTGCCAGCAGTTCGCTGGGACTAGCGGGACGCAATGAGCAGTTCTTC.

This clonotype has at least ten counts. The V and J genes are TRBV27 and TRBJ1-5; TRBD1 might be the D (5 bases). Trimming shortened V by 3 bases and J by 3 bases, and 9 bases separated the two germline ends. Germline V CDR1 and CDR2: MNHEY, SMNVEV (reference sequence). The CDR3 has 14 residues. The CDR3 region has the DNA TGTGCCAGCAGTTTGGGGCGGATCAATCAGCCCCAGCATTTT. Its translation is CASSLGRINQPQHF.